A selection of T cell receptor beta chains follows, all from one sample in a study of cytomegalovirus exposure and HLA in healthy donors. TCRdb keeps only in-frame clones here, not all; method: immunoSEQ multiplex PCR. This table has 100,000 to 120,000 clones, 86% appearing once. The sample consisted of PBMCs. Receptors originate from a woman under 30 in good health and CMV-seropositive. CDR3s include the opening cysteine and the closing phenylalanine or tryptophan. The order of the fields is CDR3 protein, CDR3 DNA, D gene, CDR3 length, J gene, clone size, V gene. The D gene is left open where the match is weak. Only some rows state a clone size, as once, few, many or a class for expanded clones.

CASSLGLGQGSRQNSPLHF TGTGCCAGCAGCTTGGGTCTAGGACAGGGAAGTCGCCAAAATTCACCCCTCCACTTT TRBD1 19 TRBJ1-6 - TRBV5-4
CASSGFGQGGVTQYF TGTGCCAGCAGTGGTTTCGGACAGGGAGGGGTGACCCAGTACTTC - 15 TRBJ2-5 - TRBV6-1
CASSRWDRQGSTEAFF TGCGCCAGCAGCCGCTGGGATCGACAGGGGAGTACTGAAGCTTTCTTT TRBD1 16 TRBJ1-1 - TRBV5-1
CSVHLAESSTDTQYF TGCAGCGTACACTTAGCTGAATCTAGCACAGATACGCAGTATTTT - 15 TRBJ2-3 - TRBV29-1
CASSLGEDTEAFF TGTGCCAGCAGCTTAGGTGAGGACACTGAAGCTTTCTTT - 13 TRBJ1-1 - TRBV7-9
CASSLAPGSDGYTF TGCGCCAGCAGCTTGGCGCCGGGGAGCGATGGCTACACCTTC - 14 TRBJ1-2 - TRBV5-1
CASDRLGQGDNEQFF TGTGCCAGTGATCGGTTGGGACAGGGAGATAATGAGCAGTTCTTC TRBD1 15 TRBJ2-1 - TRBV19
CASSLDNEQFF TGTGCCAGCAGCCTTGACAATGAGCAGTTCTTC - 11 TRBJ2-1 - TRBV11-2
CASSLISSWETQYF TGTGCCAGCAGCTTAATCAGTTCTTGGGAGACCCAGTACTTC - 14 TRBJ2-5 - TRBV11-2
CASSVDLAGYNEQFF TGTGCCAGCAGCGTAGATCTAGCGGGGTACAATGAGCAGTTCTTC TRBD2 15 TRBJ2-1 - TRBV9
CASSLRGRAVEQYF TGCGCCAGCAGCTTGCGCGGGAGGGCCGTAGAGCAGTACTTC TRBD2 14 TRBJ2-7 - TRBV5-1
CASSGQGSQPQHF TGTGCCAGCAGTGGACAGGGTAGCCAGCCCCAGCATTTT TRBD1 13 TRBJ1-5 - TRBV2
CASRPTSGPTGELFF TGTGCCAGCAGACCTACTAGCGGGCCCACCGGGGAGCTGTTTTTT TRBD2 15 TRBJ2-2 - TRBV7-6
CASSVGGNYEQYF TGTGCCAGCAGCGTAGGCGGGAACTACGAGCAGTACTTC - 13 TRBJ2-7 - TRBV9
CASNYNAATGELFF TGTGCCAGCAACTACAATGCCGCAACTGGGGAGCTGTTTTTT - 14 TRBJ2-2 - TRBV13
CASGLGQGARAFF TGTGCTAGTGGTTTGGGACAGGGGGCTCGGGCTTTCTTT TRBD1 13 TRBJ1-1 - TRBV12-5
CASSYRGLTEAFF TGTGCCAGCAGTTACAGGGGGCTGACTGAAGCTTTCTTT TRBD1 13 TRBJ1-1 - TRBV6-5
CASSLVLSSYEQYF TGTGCCAGCAGCTTAGTCCTCTCTAGCTACGAGCAGTACTTC - 14 TRBJ2-7 - TRBV7-8
CASSPKGSCSGNTIYF TGCGCCAGCAGTCCGAAAGGTAGCTGCTCTGGAAACACCATATATTTT - 16 TRBJ1-3 - TRBV23-1
CASGNRGDTEAFF TGTGCCAGCGGGAACAGGGGGGACACTGAAGCTTTCTTT TRBD1 13 TRBJ1-1 - TRBV6-1
CASSQAGRLAGSSTDTQYF TGTGCCAGCAGCCAGGCCGGTAGACTAGCGGGCTCAAGCACAGATACGCAGTATTTT TRBD2 19 TRBJ2-3 - TRBV4-2
CASSLERFWETQYF TGTGCCAGCAGCTTAGAGAGGTTTTGGGAGACCCAGTACTTC - 14 TRBJ2-5 - TRBV7-8
CASSPGPGTEAFF TGTGCCAGCTCACCAGGGCCTGGCACTGAAGCTTTCTTT - 13 TRBJ1-1 - TRBV18
CASSLVTTGTNTEAFF TGCGCCAGCAGCTTGGTCACGACAGGGACCAACACTGAAGCTTTCTTT TRBD1 16 TRBJ1-1 - TRBV5-1
CASTPGPRQGAFTEAFF TGTGCCAGCACCCCCGGCCCCAGACAGGGGGCCTTTACTGAAGCTTTCTTT TRBD1 17 TRBJ1-1 once TRBV2
CASSLNPGQGANSPLHF TGTGCCAGCAGCTTGAACCCGGGACAGGGGGCGAATTCACCCCTCCACTTT TRBD1 17 TRBJ1-6 - TRBV5-4
CASILAGQASYNEQFF TGTGCCAGCATCCTGGCTGGACAGGCTTCCTACAATGAGCAGTTCTTC TRBD1 16 TRBJ2-1 once TRBV11-2
CASSQVGGSYNEQFF TGCGCCAGCAGCCAAGTGGGAGGCTCCTACAATGAGCAGTTCTTC - 15 TRBJ2-1 - TRBV4-1
CAWSVMGSEKLFF TGTGCCTGGAGTGTTATGGGGAGTGAAAAACTGTTTTTT - 13 TRBJ1-4 - TRBV30
CASSVSSGGAYEQYF TGTGCCAGCAGTGTGTCTAGCGGGGGGGCCTACGAGCAGTACTTC TRBD2 15 TRBJ2-7 - TRBV6-1
CASSPLRFEQYF TGTGCCAGCTCACCACTGAGATTTGAGCAGTACTTC - 12 TRBJ2-7 - TRBV18
CASSRGQERFDSPLHF TGCGCCAGCAGCCGAGGACAGGAACGTTTTGATTCACCCCTCCACTTT TRBD1 16 TRBJ1-6 - TRBV4-1
CASSLRMGPDGGYTF TGCGCCAGCAGCTTACGAATGGGCCCCGATGGGGGCTACACCTTC - 15 TRBJ1-2 - TRBV5-1
CASSLAADTQYF TGTGCCAGCAGCTTGGCGGCAGATACGCAGTATTTT - 12 TRBJ2-3 - TRBV5-6
CASVSPGTGRSAPLHF TGTGCCAGCGTTTCACCCGGGACAGGCCGCAGCGCACCCCTCCACTTT TRBD1 16 TRBJ1-6 - TRBV28
CASSEETMNTEAFF TGTGCCAGCAGTGAGGAGACTATGAACACTGAAGCTTTCTTT - 14 TRBJ1-1 - TRBV6-1
CAISESTGMGTQYF TGTGCCATCAGTGAGTCGACGGGGATGGGTACGCAGTATTTT - 14 TRBJ2-3 - TRBV10-3